This T cell receptor (beta chain) was captured by sequencing in a study of vaccination effects on CD4 cells after COVID-19. Isolating CD4+ T cells followed approximately 9 days of culture. The data were produced by immunoSEQ multiplex PCR, yet TCRdb's version contains in-frame clones alone and is incomplete. The sample holds fewer than 35,000 clones; 55% to 65% are singletons and the top ten take approximately 9.8%. Study-level points and caveats: There were few convalescent patients in the study and no early post-infection timepoints. From healthy vaccinees, only 1 of 255 vaccine-induced clones also reacted to common cold coronaviruses.

The germline V gene has CDR1 MGHRA and CDR2 YSYEKL. CDR3 length: 15 residues. Trimming took off 0 bases at V and 3 bases at J, with 12 bases between the two ends. Comment on this clone: Its cognate antigen is unknown.

The specimen comprised CD4+ T cells from PBMCs cultured without peptide, sampled before COVID-19 vaccination. This chain uses TRBV4-1 with TRBJ2-7; D possibly uses TRBD1 or TRBD2 (7 bases each). The TCR sequence derives from a human donor who received a COVID-19 vaccine. The CDR3 protein is CASSQESGGGYEQYF. CDR3 nucleotides: TGCGCCAGCAGCCAAGAGTCAGGGGGGGGCTACGAGCAGTACTTC.